These 22 T cell receptor beta chains share one sample of origin, sequenced in a study of identical twins. TCRdb re-analysed the 5' RACE reads in MiXCR, keeping a single row per CDR3 protein. The sample lists 450,000 or so distinct CDR3 sequences; around 20% were seen once. The material sequenced was naive T cells sorted from blood. Receptors were obtained from a man aged 45-65 years in good health.

The rearrangement uses TRBV25-1 and TRBJ2-7; 7 positions match TRBD2. The CDR3 has 12 residues. Germline V gene sequence: CDR1 MGHDK, CDR2 SYGVNS. Germline trimming cut 10 bases from V and 1 base from J; bases unmatched to any gene: 4. The CDR3 loop is CATSGGSYEQYF. CDR3 sequence (DNA): TGTGCCACTAGCGGAGGTTCCTACGAGCAGTACTTC.

With respect to this clonotype: Without the conserved terminal phenylalanine or tryptophan, this CDR3 likely stems from a read error. CDR3: CASRPGGSGNTIYL. CDR3 sequence (DNA): TGTGCCAGCAGGCCGGGGGGATCTGGAAACACCATATATCTT. The chain is built from TRBV12-3 or TRBV12-4 and TRBJ1-3; perhaps TRBD1 as D (5 bases). The V end lost 6 bases, the J end lost 1 base, and 10 bases lay between the germline ends. The CDR3 is 14 amino acids.

V gene TRBV4-1 combines with J gene TRBJ2-7; TRBD1 or TRBD2 may be the D gene (5 bases each). The germline gives CDR1 MGHRA, CDR2 YSYEKL. This CDR3 spans 17 amino acids. Trimming took 0 bases from V and 4 from J, leaving 19 bases between them. In nucleotides, the CDR3 is TGCGCCAGCAGCCAAGATGGAATAGCCCGGGGCGGTTACGAGCAGTACTTC. Translating it yields CASSQDGIARGGYEQYF.

The V and J genes are TRBV19 and TRBJ2-1; 13 bases line up with TRBD2. This CDR3 contains 15 residues. The V gene end was trimmed by 4 bases and the J gene end by 9 bases; junction bases not matched to a gene: 6. Germline V gives CDR1 LNHDA, CDR2 SQIVND (reference sequence). The CDR3 spells CASSRTSGGPGEQFF. CDR3 in DNA: TGTGCCAGTAGTAGGACTAGCGGGGGTCCTGGTGAGCAGTTCTTC. The full variable domain, with the rest looked up from reference TRBV19 and TRBJ2-1, is DGGITQSPKYLFRKEGQNVTLSCEQNLNHDAMYWYRQDPGQGLRLIYYSQIVNDFQKGDIAEGYSVSREKKESFPLTVTSAQKNPTAFYLCASSRTSGGPGEQFFGPGTRLTVL.

The chain combines TRBV6-1 with TRBJ1-6; D unresolved. The V and J ends lost 6 bases and 7 bases respectively, with 10 bases between them. This CDR3 has 13 residues. Germline CDR1 is MNHNS and CDR2 is SASEGT. The CDR3 DNA sequence: TGTGCCAGCAGGAAGGGTTTCAATTCACCCCTCCACTTT. It specifies CASRKGFNSPLHF.

This clonotype has only a few counts. This sequence joins TRBV6-2 or TRBV6-3 and TRBJ2-1; 13 bases agree with TRBD2. V dropped 8 bases and J dropped 1; count of bases not matched to a gene: 8. CDR3 length: 17 amino acids. From germline, CDR1 is MNHEY and CDR2 SVGEGT. The CDR3 region is CASGGTSGIRSYNEQFF. The CDR3 DNA is TGTGCCAGCGGGGGGACTAGCGGGATACGTTCCTACAATGAGCAGTTCTTC.

This clonotype showed up many times. V usage is TRBV7-6 and J usage is TRBJ2-1; 10 bases line up with TRBD2. Germline CDR1 reads SGHVS; CDR2 reads FNYEAQ. The CDR3 is 16 amino acids. The V and J ends lost 5 bases and 4 bases, in that order; junction bases with no gene match: 8. CDR3 residues: CASSPRLAGVYNEQFF. The CDR3 bases are TGTGCCAGCAGCCCCCGTCTAGCGGGAGTATACAATGAGCAGTTCTTC.

This clonotype was picked up many times. The chain joins TRBV10-3 to TRBJ2-3; possible D gene TRBD2, 7 bases. V shed 0 bases and J shed 1 base, with 20 bases lying between them. The CDR3 covers 19 residues. Per germline, CDR1 ENHRY and CDR2 SYGVKD. The CDR3 region is CAISESSGGTGRGTDTQYF. The CDR3 DNA is TGTGCCATCAGTGAGTCCTCGGGGGGAACAGGGAGAGGCACAGATACGCAGTATTTT.

This clonotype was seen only a few times. The chain is built from TRBV5-1 and TRBJ1-1, with TRBD1 matching 12 bases. With V trimmed by 4 bases and J by 1 base, 11 bases remained unmatched. The CDR3 covers 18 residues. Germline V gives CDR1 SGHRS, CDR2 YFSETQ. The CDR3 nucleotides are TGCGCCAGCAGCCTGAGTAACCGGGACAGGGGGCCGAACACTGAAGCTTTCTTT. Translated: CASSLSNRDRGPNTEAFF.

This clonotype appeared many times. The rearrangement links TRBV29-1 to TRBJ1-1, with D unresolved. Germline CDR1 is SQVTM and CDR2 is ANQGSEA. V lost 4 bases, J lost 0 bases, and 9 bases lay in between. The CDR3 is 13 residues long. The CDR3 protein is CSVGLRLNTEAFF. As DNA, the CDR3 is TGCAGCGTTGGACTTCGTCTGAACACTGAAGCTTTCTTT.

This chain joins TRBV28 and TRBJ2-6; the match to TRBD1 covers 7 bases. Germline lookup yields CDR1 MDHEN and CDR2 SYDVKM. CDR3 size: 18 residues. J was trimmed by 0 bases and V by 6 bases; bases with no gene match: 11. The CDR3: CASRAGGHFSSGANVLTF. In nucleotides, the CDR3 is TGTGCCAGCAGAGCAGGGGGACACTTCAGCTCTGGGGCCAACGTCCTGACTTTC.

The chain uses TRBV30 and TRBJ2-2; D is undetermined. The CDR3 spans 15 residues. The ends were cut back, 0 bases at V and 5 bases at J, with 13 bases in the middle. Per the germline V gene, CDR1 is GTSNPN and CDR2 is SVGIG (reference sequence). The CDR3 spells CAWSVKSGGTGELFF. CDR3 bases: TGTGCCTGGAGTGTAAAGTCAGGTGGGACCGGGGAGCTGTTTTTT.

In this sample, this clonotype turned up a few times. This rearrangement joins TRBV20-1 to TRBJ1-3, with TRBD1 identical over 8 bases. The CDR3 length is 14 residues. Per the germline V gene, CDR1 is DFQATT and CDR2 is SNEGSKA (reference sequence). V lost 5 bases and J lost 0; bases outside the gene matches: 3. CDR3 in amino acids: CSARDRSSGNTIYF. CDR3 coding DNA: TGCAGTGCTCGGGACAGGTCCTCTGGAAACACCATATATTTT.

This clonotype was found a few times. The CDR3 bases are TGCAGCGTAACAACCCAGGGGGCGGACACTGAAGCTTTCTTT. Translating it yields CSVTTQGADTEAFF. The J gene is TRBJ1-1, the V gene TRBV29-1, with 8 bases aligning to TRBD1. The germline V gene encodes CDR1 SQVTM and CDR2 ANQGSEA. CDR3 length: 14 amino acids. V shed 6 bases, J shed 3 bases, and the junction held 9 bases outside the gene matches.

This clonotype was recorded at least ten times. The chain employs TRBV5-1 and TRBJ2-3, with TRBD1 matching over 7 bases. Germline trimming cut 3 bases from V and 4 bases from J; bases unmatched to any gene: 8. This CDR3 has 15 residues. Germline CDR1 and CDR2: SGHRS and YFSETQ. CDR3 region: CASSSGQQFPDTQYF. CDR3 nucleotides: TGCGCCAGCAGCTCGGGACAGCAGTTCCCAGATACGCAGTATTTT.

This clonotype showed up just a few times. The V call is TRBV7-6, the J call TRBJ1-1; D ambiguous. The CDR3 is made up of 15 amino acids. Germline-derived CDR1 and CDR2 are SGHVS and FNYEAQ. The V end was cut by 1 base, the J end by 0 bases, with 9 bases between. The DNA for the CDR3 is TGTGCCAGCAGCTTAGAGGCCAACCTGAACACTGAAGCTTTCTTT. Residues: CASSLEANLNTEAFF.

This clonotype has just a few counts. This chain joins TRBV10-3 and TRBJ2-7; 14 nucleotides agree with TRBD2. The CDR3 is 14 residues long. Germline CDR1 and CDR2: ENHRY and SYGVKD. V shed 6 bases, J shed 4 bases, and the junction held 2 bases outside the gene matches. The CDR3 DNA is TGTGCCATCAGCGGGACTAGCGGGGGTTACGAGCAGTACTTC. Protein: CAISGTSGGYEQYF.

This chain connects TRBV9 to TRBJ2-3, with 12 bases identical to TRBD2. The CDR3 extends over 18 amino acids. Losses at the gene ends were 2 bases for V and 3 bases for J; bases not matched to a gene: 10. Germline lookup yields CDR1 SGDLS and CDR2 YYNGEE. This CDR3 reads CASSVDAWTSGATDTQYF. CDR3 DNA sequence: TGTGCCAGCAGCGTGGACGCCTGGACTAGCGGGGCGACAGATACGCAGTATTTT.

This clonotype showed up just once. The rearrangement links TRBV6-2 or TRBV6-3 to TRBJ2-1, with D unclear. V was trimmed by 6 bases and J by 0 bases, leaving 9 bases between them. The CDR3 covers 14 residues. Germline V lookup: CDR1 MNHEY, CDR2 SVGEGT. CDR3 sequence (DNA): TGTGCCAGCAGGGGCGGTCTCTCCTACAATGAGCAGTTCTTC. Translating it yields CASRGGLSYNEQFF.

The chain couples TRBV12-3 or TRBV12-4 to TRBJ1-2; 10 bases line up with TRBD1. The V gene end was trimmed by 9 bases and the J gene end by 5 bases; junction bases not matched to a gene: 6. The CDR3 length is 13 residues. CDR3 region: CASSTGGVYGYTF. The CDR3 coding sequence is TGTGCCAGTTCGACAGGGGGCGTATATGGCTACACCTTC.

The chain couples TRBV7-2 to TRBJ2-7; possible D gene TRBD2, 6 bases. The CDR3 loop spans 16 amino acids. Germline V gives CDR1 SGHTA, CDR2 FQGNSA. V was cut by 5 bases and J by 3 bases, with 20 bases left in between. The CDR3: CASSPQVGGVSYEQYF. The CDR3, as DNA: TGTGCCAGCAGCCCCCAGGTCGGAGGGGTTAGCTACGAGCAGTACTTC.

The rearrangement joins TRBV6-2 or TRBV6-3 to TRBJ2-1, with D perhaps matching TRBD1 (6 bases). This CDR3 has 17 amino acids. Trimming took off 6 bases at V and 7 bases at J, with 25 bases between the two ends. Germline loops: CDR1 MNHEY, CDR2 SVGEGT. The CDR3 sequence: CASSRPRDTPGMNEQFF. In nucleotides, the CDR3 is TGTGCCAGCAGCCGGCCTCGGGACACCCCAGGGATGAATGAGCAGTTCTTC.